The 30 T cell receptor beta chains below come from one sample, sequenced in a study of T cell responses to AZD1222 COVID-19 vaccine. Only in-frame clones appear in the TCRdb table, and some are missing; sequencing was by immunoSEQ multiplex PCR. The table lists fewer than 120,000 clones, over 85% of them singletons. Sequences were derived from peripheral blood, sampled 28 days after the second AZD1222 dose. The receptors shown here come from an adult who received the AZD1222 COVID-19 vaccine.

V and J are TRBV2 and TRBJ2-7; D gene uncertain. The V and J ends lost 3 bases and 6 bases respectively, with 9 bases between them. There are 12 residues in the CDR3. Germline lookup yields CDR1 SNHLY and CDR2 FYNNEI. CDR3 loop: CASSEGLGEQYF. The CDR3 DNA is TGTGCCAGCAGTGAGGGGTTGGGCGAGCAGTACTTC.

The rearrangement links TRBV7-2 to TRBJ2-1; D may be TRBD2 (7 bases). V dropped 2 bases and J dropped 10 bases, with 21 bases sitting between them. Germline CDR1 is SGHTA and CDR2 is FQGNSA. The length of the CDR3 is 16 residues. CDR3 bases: TGTGCCAGCAGCTTAAACGCGGGGGCCGGTTTAGGGGAGCAGTTCTTC. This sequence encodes CASSLNAGAGLGEQFF.

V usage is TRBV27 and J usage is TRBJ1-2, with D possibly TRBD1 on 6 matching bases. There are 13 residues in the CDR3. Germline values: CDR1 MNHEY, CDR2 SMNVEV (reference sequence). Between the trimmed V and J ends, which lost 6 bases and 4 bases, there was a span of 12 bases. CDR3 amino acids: CASSLRGLYGYTF. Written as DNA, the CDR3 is TGTGCCAGCAGCCTCAGGGGTCTCTATGGCTACACCTTC.

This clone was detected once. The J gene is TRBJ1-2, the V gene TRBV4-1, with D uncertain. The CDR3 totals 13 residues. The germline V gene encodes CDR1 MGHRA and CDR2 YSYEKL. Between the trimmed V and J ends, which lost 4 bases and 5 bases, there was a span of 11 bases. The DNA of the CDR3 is TGCGCCAGCAGCCCGGCCCGGGGATATGGCTACACCTTC. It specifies CASSPARGYGYTF.

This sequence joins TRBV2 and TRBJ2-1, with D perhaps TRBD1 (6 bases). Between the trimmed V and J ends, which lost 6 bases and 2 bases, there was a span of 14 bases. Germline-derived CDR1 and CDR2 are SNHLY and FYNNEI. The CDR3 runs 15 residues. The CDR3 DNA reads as TGTGCCAGCAGCGTCCACAGGGCTGCCTACAATGAGCAGTTCTTC. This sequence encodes CASSVHRAAYNEQFF.

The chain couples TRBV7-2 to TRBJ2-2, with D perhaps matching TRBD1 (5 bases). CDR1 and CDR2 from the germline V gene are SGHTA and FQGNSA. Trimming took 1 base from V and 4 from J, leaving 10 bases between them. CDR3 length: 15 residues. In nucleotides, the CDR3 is TGTGCCAGCAGCTTAGAAGCAGGGTTCACCGGGGAGCTGTTTTTT. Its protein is CASSLEAGFTGELFF. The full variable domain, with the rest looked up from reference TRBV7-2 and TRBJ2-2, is GAGVSQSPSNKVTEKGKDVELRCDPISGHTALYWYRQSLGQGLEFLIYFQGNSAPDKSGLPSDRFSAERTGGSVSTLTIQRTQQEDSAVYLCASSLEAGFTGELFFGEGSRLTVL.

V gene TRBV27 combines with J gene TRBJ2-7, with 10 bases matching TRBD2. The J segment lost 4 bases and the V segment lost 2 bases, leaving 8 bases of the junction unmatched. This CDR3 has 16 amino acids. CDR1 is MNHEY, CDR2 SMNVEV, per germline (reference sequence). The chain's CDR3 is CASSLALLSGGYEQYF. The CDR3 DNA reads TGTGCCAGCAGTTTAGCCCTGCTTAGCGGGGGGTACGAGCAGTACTTC.

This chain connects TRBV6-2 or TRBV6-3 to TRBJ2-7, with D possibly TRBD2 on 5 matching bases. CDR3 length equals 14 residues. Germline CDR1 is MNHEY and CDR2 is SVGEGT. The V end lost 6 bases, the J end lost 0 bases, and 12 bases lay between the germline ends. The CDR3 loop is CASRYTGNSYEQYF. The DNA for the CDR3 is TGTGCCAGCAGATACACGGGGAACTCCTACGAGCAGTACTTC.

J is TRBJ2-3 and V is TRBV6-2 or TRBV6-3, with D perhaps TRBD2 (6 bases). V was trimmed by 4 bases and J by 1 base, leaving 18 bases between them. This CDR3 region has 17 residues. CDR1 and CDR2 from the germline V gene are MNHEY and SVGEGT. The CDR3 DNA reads TGTGCCAGCAGTTCCTTCCTCGGTGGAGGGGGCACAGATACGCAGTATTTT. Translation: CASSSFLGGGGTDTQYF.

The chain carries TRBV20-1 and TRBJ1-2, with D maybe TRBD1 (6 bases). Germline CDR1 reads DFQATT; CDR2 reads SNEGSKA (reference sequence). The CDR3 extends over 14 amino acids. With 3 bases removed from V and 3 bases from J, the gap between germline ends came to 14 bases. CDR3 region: CSASSGRGYYGYTF. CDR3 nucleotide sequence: TGCAGTGCTAGTTCGGGCAGGGGATACTATGGCTACACCTTC.

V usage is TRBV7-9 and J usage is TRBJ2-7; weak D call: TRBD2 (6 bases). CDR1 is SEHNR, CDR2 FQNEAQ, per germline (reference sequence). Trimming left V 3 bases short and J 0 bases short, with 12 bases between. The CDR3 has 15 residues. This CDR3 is CASSFFRGSSYEQYF. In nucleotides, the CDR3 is TGTGCCAGCAGCTTCTTCCGGGGGAGCTCCTACGAGCAGTACTTC.

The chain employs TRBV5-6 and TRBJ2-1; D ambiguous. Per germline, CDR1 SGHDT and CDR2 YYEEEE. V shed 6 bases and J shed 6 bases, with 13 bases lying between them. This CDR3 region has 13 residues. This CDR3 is CASNNPIGNEQFF. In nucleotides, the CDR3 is TGTGCCAGCAACAACCCCATTGGCAATGAGCAGTTCTTC.

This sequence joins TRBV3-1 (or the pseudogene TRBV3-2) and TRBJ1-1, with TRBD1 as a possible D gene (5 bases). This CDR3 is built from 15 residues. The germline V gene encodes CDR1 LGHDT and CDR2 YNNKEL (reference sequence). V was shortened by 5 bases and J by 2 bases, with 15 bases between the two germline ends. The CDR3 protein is CASSYPGSGNTEAFF. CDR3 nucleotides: TGTGCCAGCAGCTACCCAGGGTCAGGAAACACTGAAGCTTTCTTT.

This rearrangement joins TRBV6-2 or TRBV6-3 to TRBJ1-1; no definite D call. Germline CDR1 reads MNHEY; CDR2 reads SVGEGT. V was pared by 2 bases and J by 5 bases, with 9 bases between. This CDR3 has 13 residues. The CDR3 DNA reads TGTGCCAGCAGTTACCGCTGGGGAACTGAAGCTTTCTTT. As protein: CASSYRWGTEAFF.

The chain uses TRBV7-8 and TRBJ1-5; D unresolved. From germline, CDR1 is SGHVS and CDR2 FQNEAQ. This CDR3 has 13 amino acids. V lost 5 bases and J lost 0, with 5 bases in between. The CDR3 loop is CASSRDSNQPQHF. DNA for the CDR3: TGTGCCAGCAGCCGAGATAGCAATCAGCCCCAGCATTTT.

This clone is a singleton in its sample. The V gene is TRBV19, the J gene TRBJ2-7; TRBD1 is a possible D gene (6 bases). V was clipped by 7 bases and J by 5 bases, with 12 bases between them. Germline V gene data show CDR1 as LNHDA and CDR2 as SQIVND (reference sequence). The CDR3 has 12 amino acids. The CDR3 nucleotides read TGTGCCAGTATCTGGGACACCCACGAGCAGTACTTC. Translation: CASIWDTHEQYF.

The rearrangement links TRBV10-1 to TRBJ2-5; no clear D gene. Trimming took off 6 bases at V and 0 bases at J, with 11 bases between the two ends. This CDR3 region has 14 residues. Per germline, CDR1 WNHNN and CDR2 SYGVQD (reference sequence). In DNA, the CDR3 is TGCGCCAGCAGAGGCACAGAGTACCAAGAGACCCAGTACTTC. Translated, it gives CASRGTEYQETQYF.

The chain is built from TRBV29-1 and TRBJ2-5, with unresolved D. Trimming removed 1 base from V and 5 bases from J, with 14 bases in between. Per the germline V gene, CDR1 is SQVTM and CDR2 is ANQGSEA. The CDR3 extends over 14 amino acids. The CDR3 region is CSVEGSNYGETQYF. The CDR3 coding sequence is TGCAGCGTTGAAGGGTCTAATTATGGGGAGACCCAGTACTTC.

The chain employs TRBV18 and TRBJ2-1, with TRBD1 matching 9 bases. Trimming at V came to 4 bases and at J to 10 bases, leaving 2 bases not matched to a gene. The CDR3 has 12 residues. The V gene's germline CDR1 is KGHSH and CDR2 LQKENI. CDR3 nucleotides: TGTGCCAGCTCACTGGACAGGGGAGAGCAGTTCTTC. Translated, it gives CASSLDRGEQFF. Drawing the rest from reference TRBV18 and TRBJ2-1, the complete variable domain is NAGVMQNPRHLVRRRGQEARLRCSPMKGHSHVYWYRQLPEEGLKFMVYLQKENIIDESGMPKERFSAEFPKEGPSILRIQQVVRGDSAAYFCASSLDRGEQFFGPGTRLTVL.

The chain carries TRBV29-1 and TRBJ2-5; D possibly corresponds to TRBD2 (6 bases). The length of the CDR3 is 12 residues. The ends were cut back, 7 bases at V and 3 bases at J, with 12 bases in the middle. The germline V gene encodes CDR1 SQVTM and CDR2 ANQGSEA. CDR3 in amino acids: CSARRAEETQYF. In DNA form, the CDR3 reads TGCAGCGCTAGGAGGGCTGAAGAGACCCAGTACTTC.

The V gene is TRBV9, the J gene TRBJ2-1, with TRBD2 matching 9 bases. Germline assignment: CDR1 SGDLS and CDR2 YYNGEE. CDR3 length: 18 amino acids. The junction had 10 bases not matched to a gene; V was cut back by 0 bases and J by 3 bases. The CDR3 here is CASSVGPLAGLGYNEQFF. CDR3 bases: TGTGCCAGCAGCGTAGGACCCCTAGCGGGGCTGGGCTACAATGAGCAGTTCTTC.

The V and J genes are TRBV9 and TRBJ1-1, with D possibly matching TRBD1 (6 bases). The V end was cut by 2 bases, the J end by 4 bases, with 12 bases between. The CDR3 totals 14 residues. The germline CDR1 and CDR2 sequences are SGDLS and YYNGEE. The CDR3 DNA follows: TGTGCCAGCAGCGTTACAGGGTGGGGCACTGAAGCTTTCTTT. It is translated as CASSVTGWGTEAFF.

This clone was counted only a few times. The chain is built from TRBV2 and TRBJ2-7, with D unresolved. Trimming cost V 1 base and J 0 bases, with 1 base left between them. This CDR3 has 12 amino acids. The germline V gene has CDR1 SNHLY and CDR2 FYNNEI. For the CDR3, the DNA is TGTGCCAGCAGTGAAGGCTCCTACGAGCAGTACTTC. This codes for CASSEGSYEQYF.

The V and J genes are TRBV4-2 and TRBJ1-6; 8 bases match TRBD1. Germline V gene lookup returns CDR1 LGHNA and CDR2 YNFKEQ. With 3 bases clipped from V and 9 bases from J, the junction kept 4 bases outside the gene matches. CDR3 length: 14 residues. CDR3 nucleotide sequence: TGTGCCAGCAGCCAGGACAGGGAGGCTTCACCCCTCCACTTT. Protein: CASSQDREASPLHF.

CDR3 residues: CASSYSMGQGSHEQYF. The CDR3 region has the DNA TGTGCCAGCAGTTACTCGATGGGACAGGGATCCCACGAGCAGTACTTC. The J gene is TRBJ2-7, the V gene TRBV6-5; 9 bases are shared with TRBD1. The trim removed 0 bases at V and 5 bases at J, leaving 8 bases unmatched. This CDR3 comprises 16 residues. Germline V gene data show CDR1 as MNHEY and CDR2 as SVGAGI.

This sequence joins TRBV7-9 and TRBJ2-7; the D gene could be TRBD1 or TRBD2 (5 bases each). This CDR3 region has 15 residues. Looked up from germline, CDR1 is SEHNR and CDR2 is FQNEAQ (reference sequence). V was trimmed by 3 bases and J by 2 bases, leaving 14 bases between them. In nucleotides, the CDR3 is TGTGCCAGCAGCTTGACCGGGACGGCCACCTACGAGCAGTACTTC. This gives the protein CASSLTGTATYEQYF.

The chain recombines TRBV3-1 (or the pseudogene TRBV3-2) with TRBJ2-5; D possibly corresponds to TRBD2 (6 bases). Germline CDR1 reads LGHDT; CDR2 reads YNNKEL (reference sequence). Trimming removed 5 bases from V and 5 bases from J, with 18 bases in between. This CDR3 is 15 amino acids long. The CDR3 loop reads CASSTSGPGGETQYF. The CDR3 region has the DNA TGTGCCAGCAGCACCTCGGGACCTGGGGGGGAGACCCAGTACTTC.

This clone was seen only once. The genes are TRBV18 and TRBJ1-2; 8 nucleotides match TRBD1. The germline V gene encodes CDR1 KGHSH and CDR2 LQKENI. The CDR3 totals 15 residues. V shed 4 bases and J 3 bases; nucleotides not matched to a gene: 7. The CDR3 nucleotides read TGTGCCAGCTCACTGGGACAGGTTGACGACTATGGCTACACCTTC. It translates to CASSLGQVDDYGYTF.

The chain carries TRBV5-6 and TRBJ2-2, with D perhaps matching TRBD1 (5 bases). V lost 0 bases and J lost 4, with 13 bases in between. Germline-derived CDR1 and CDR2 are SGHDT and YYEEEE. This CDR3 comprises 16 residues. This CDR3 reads CASSLGQGLFTGELFF. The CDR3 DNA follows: TGTGCCAGCAGCTTGGGGCAGGGTCTTTTCACCGGGGAGCTGTTTTTT.

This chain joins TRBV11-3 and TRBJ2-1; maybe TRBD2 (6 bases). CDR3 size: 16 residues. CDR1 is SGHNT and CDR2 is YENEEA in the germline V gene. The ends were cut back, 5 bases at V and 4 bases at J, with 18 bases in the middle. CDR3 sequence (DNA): TGTGCCAGCAGCCCCGGACGGGGCGGGATATACAATGAGCAGTTCTTC. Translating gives CASSPGRGGIYNEQFF. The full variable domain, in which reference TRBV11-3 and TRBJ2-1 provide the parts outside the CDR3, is EAGVVQSPRYKIIEKKQPVAFWCNPISGHNTLYWYLQNLGQGPELLIRYENEEAVDDSQLPKDRFSAERLKGVDSTLKIQPAELGDSAVYLCASSPGRGGIYNEQFFGPGTRLTVL.